The clone carrying this T cell receptor beta chain was counted a single time. At one end, the junction sequence differs from germline, possibly due to a read error. CDR1 and CDR2 (germline): SQVTM, ANQGSEA. CDR3 length: 12 amino acids. These data come from a study of tumor and adjacent non-tumor tissue in lung cancer. This sample's RNA came from whole unsorted tissue. This non-tumor lung sample came from over 3 cm beyond the tumor edge. TCRbeta libraries were built with three rounds of nested PCR, modified from ARM-PCR. In TCRdb, the multiplex PCR reads were re-called with MiXCR into one record per CDR3 protein. The sample consists of 60,000 to 85,000 distinct CDR3 sequences, around 80% of them appearing once.

The chain is built from TRBV29-1 and TRBJ1-2; no definite D call. The sequenced material came from distant non-tumor lung tissue. The sequence came from a man in his 70s with non-small cell lung cancer. The CDR3 sequence is CSVSDGPYSYTF. The CDR3 DNA reads as TGCAGCGTTTCGGACGGCCCCTATAGCTACACATTC.